The 7 T cell receptor beta chains below were found in one sample sequenced in a study of blood T cell repertoires in COVID-19. Some clones are missing from TCRdb's copy, which holds only in-frame ones; the method was immunoSEQ multiplex PCR. The table records about 87,000 clones, around 83% of them present only once. Input material: peripheral blood. These receptors originate from a woman aged 65 to 85 with acute or convalescent COVID-19.

The chain links TRBV5-5 to TRBJ1-5; TRBD1 aligns across 7 bases. The CDR3 contains 16 residues. Germline V gene data show CDR1 as SGHKS and CDR2 as YYEKEE (reference sequence). Trimming took 5 bases from V and 5 from J; bases not matched to a gene: 13. Here the CDR3 reads CASSPPTGTKDQPQHF. The DNA for the CDR3 is TGTGCCAGCAGTCCTCCGACAGGGACAAAAGATCAGCCCCAGCATTTT.

This chain links TRBV3-1 (or the pseudogene TRBV3-2) with TRBJ1-4, with D possibly matching TRBD1 (5 bases). The CDR3 loop spans 14 amino acids. Germline V gene lookup returns CDR1 LGHDT and CDR2 YNNKEL (reference sequence). Trimming stripped 0 bases from V and 7 bases from J, with 9 bases between. The CDR3 DNA sequence: TGTGCCAGCAGCCAAGATTTGGGGGGTGAAAAACTGTTTTTT. This sequence encodes CASSQDLGGEKLFF.

The gene calls are TRBV20-1 and TRBJ2-5; perhaps TRBD2 as D (7 bases). The CDR3 consists of 15 residues. Germline CDR1 reads DFQATT; CDR2 reads SNEGSKA (reference sequence). Trimming stripped 3 bases from V and 5 bases from J, with 19 bases between. Written as DNA, the CDR3 is TGCAGTGCTAGTTATGCGGGGGCCAGGAGGGAGACCCAGTACTTC. Its protein product is CSASYAGARRETQYF.

The rearrangement joins TRBV20-1 to TRBJ2-3; D is unclear. The V end lost 3 bases, the J end lost 1 base, and 8 bases lay between the germline ends. CDR1 is DFQATT, CDR2 SNEGSKA, per germline (reference sequence). The CDR3 is 13 amino acids. The CDR3 DNA reads as TGCAGTGCTAGTTATGAGGGCACAGATACGCAGTATTTT. Protein: CSASYEGTDTQYF.

The J gene is TRBJ1-3, the V gene TRBV15; D unclear. CDR1 is LNHNV, CDR2 YYDKDF, per germline (reference sequence). CDR3 size: 16 residues. Trimming took 0 bases from V and 0 from J, leaving 9 bases between them. The CDR3 DNA is TGTGCCACCAGCAGAGATCGAGGTCTCTCTGGAAACACCATATATTTT. This translates into CATSRDRGLSGNTIYF.

The rearrangement uses TRBV7-9 and TRBJ1-5; unclear D gene. The germline CDR1 and CDR2 sequences are SEHNR and FQNEAQ (reference sequence). The ends were cut back, 1 base at V and 6 bases at J, with 7 bases in the middle. This CDR3 spans 13 amino acids. The DNA for the CDR3 is TGTGCCAGCAGCTTAGTATCAGGTCAGCCCCAGCATTTT. It yields the protein CASSLVSGQPQHF. The complete variable domain, with remaining parts taken from reference TRBV7-9 and TRBJ1-5, reads DTGVSQNPRHKITKRGQNVTFRCDPISEHNRLYWYRQTLGQGPEFLTYFQNEAQLEKSRLLSDRFSAERPKGSFSTLEIQRTEQGDSAMYLCASSLVSGQPQHFGDGTRLSIL.

This clone was counted once. This chain connects TRBV11-2 to TRBJ2-2; D gene ambiguous. The CDR3 contains 11 residues. Looked up from germline, CDR1 is SGHAT and CDR2 is FQNNGV. Trimming left V 4 bases short and J 8 bases short, with 5 bases between. The CDR3 DNA sequence: TGTGCCAGCAGCTCCATGGGGGAGCTGTTTTTT. It specifies CASSSMGELFF.